Given below is one T cell receptor beta chain in context. Its target is not known. The data originate from a study of cytomegalovirus exposure and HLA in healthy donors. General observations from the study: Listed as cytomegalovirus-associated were 150 to 200 TCR beta chains. The later analysis indicated that the majority of CMV-associated TCR beta chains appeared HLA-restricted.

PCR involved 60 Vbeta and 13 Jbeta primers. Here immunoSEQ multiplex PCR was the method, and the copy in TCRdb shows in-frame clones only, minus some. The table includes under 200,000 clones, around 88% detected once. V was clipped by 5 bases and J by 7 bases, with 17 bases between them. CDR3 size: 14 residues. Germline V CDR1 and CDR2: MDHEN, SYDVKM. The specimen was PBMCs. This receptor was obtained from a woman in her 30s in good health and CMV-seronegative. The J gene is TRBJ1-2, the V gene TRBV28; D is possibly TRBD1 (5 bases). The DNA of the CDR3 is TGTGCCAGCAGTCCCCGCCGACAGACGGGTGGCTACACCTTC. Translation: CASSPRRQTGGYTF.